Below, one TCR beta chain is given with its context. This specimen comes from a study of blood T cell repertoires in COVID-19. Germline assignment: CDR1 SGDLS and CDR2 YYNGEE. With V trimmed by 4 bases and J by 5 bases, 7 bases remained unmatched. The CDR3 loop spans 15 amino acids. Per the authors' pipeline: How many nucleated cells were present was estimated from reference gene primer amplification. Sequencing was performed with immunoSEQ multiplex PCR; in TCRdb, only in-frame clones are kept and a portion is missing. That table is the source of V, J and clone size, and D and trimming were worked out from the DNA. The sample lists about 200,000 clones; approximately 90% were seen once.

This receptor was obtained from a man aged 50-59 years with acute or convalescent COVID-19. The sample taken for sequencing was peripheral blood. The genes are TRBV9 and TRBJ2-2; 8 bases are shared with TRBD1. CDR3 in DNA: TGTGCCAGCAGCTCCGACAGGGGCTGGACCGGGGAGCTGTTTTTT. Amino acid sequence: CASSSDRGWTGELFF. Full variable domain (missing parts from reference TRBV9 and TRBJ2-2): DSGVTQTPKHLITATGQRVTLRCSPRSGDLSVYWYQQSLDQGLQFLIQYYNGEERAKGNILERFSAQQFPDLHSELNLSSLELGDSALYFCASSSDRGWTGELFFGEGSRLTVL.